This T cell receptor (beta chain) was captured in a study of T cells after yellow fever vaccination. TCRdb re-called the 5' RACE reads with MiXCR, one entry per CDR3 protein. The sample consists of about 630,000 distinct CDR3 sequences, 9% to 15% of them appearing once. In its sample, this clonotype was seen a few times. The antigen remains undetermined. Study conclusions and caveats: Post-booster repertoires contained most primary-vaccination clones again (approximately 95% CD4, 85% to 90% CD8). Weaker, the secondary response peaked sooner, at day 5 versus 15.

The CDR3 has 13 residues. V lost 9 bases to trimming and J lost 1 base, with 13 bases between them. Looked up from germline, CDR1 is SNHLY and CDR2 is FYNNEI. This specimen was PBMCs, taken on the day of the yellow fever booster vaccination. This rearrangement joins TRBV2 to TRBJ2-7, with D perhaps TRBD1 (8 bases). The clonotype was recovered from a man aged 25-45 years who received the YFV17D yellow fever vaccine. In DNA form, the CDR3 reads TGTGCCAGTACAGGGGGGGGTTCCTACGAGCAGTACTTC. Translated, it gives CASTGGGSYEQYF.